The 25 T cell receptor beta chains in this list originate from one sample, sequenced in a study of blood T cell repertoires in COVID-19. Profiling relied on immunoSEQ multiplex PCR, and the TCRdb table lists in-frame clones only, not all of them. Of roughly 21,000 clones detected, around 82% appear once; the ten largest clones hold over 5.5%. Sequenced: peripheral blood. The receptors derive from a human donor in a cohort sampled during active COVID-19.

This clone was counted once. J is TRBJ1-3 and V is TRBV7-9; 7 bases map to TRBD1. V was pared by 5 bases and J by 4 bases, with 8 bases of the junction left unmatched. Germline assignment: CDR1 SEHNR and CDR2 FQNEAQ (reference sequence). The CDR3 length is 15 residues. The CDR3 loop is CASSLQGVSGNTIYF. CDR3 coding DNA: TGTGCCAGCAGCCTCCAGGGGGTTTCAGGAAACACCATATATTTT. Together with reference TRBV7-9 and TRBJ1-3, the CDR3 gives the full variable domain: DTGVSQNPRHKITKRGQNVTFRCDPISEHNRLYWYRQTLGQGPEFLTYFQNEAQLEKSRLLSDRFSAERPKGSFSTLEIQRTEQGDSAMYLCASSLQGVSGNTIYFGEGSWLTVV.

This clone was counted a single time. The chain joins TRBV12-3 or TRBV12-4 to TRBJ1-2; no definite D call. This CDR3 has 11 amino acids. Trimming cost V 7 bases and J 3 bases, with 6 bases left between them. CDR3 in DNA: TGTGCCAGCAACAGAGACTATGGCTACACCTTC. It specifies CASNRDYGYTF.

The chain employs TRBV6-5 and TRBJ1-2; a weak D match, TRBD1 (5 bases). V shed 1 base and J shed 2 bases, with 5 bases lying between them. This CDR3 region has 13 residues. Germline CDR1 MNHEY, CDR2 SVGAGI. The CDR3 protein is CASSYYRNYGYTF. In DNA form, the CDR3 reads TGTGCCAGCAGTTACTACAGGAACTATGGCTACACCTTC.

The chain has TRBV4-3 and TRBJ1-2; unclear D gene. CDR1 and CDR2 (germline): LGHNA, YSLEER. This CDR3 is 14 amino acids long. Trimming pared 0 bases from V and 3 bases from J, leaving 8 bases between. The DNA of the CDR3 is TGCGCCAGCAGCCAAGAACCTCAGTACTATGGCTACACCTTC. This codes for CASSQEPQYYGYTF.

V and J are TRBV7-9 and TRBJ2-2, with D possibly being TRBD2 (6 bases). V was pared by 3 bases and J by 0 bases, with 8 bases between. The CDR3 runs to 15 residues. In germline, CDR1 is SEHNR, CDR2 FQNEAQ (reference sequence). The CDR3 bases are TGTGCCAGCAGCTTTTGGGGGGCGAACACCGGGGAGCTGTTTTTT. Amino acid sequence: CASSFWGANTGELFF.

This chain uses TRBV14 with TRBJ1-6; 7 bases align to TRBD1. Germline V gives CDR1 SGHDN, CDR2 FVKESK. With V trimmed by 5 bases and J by 9 bases, 4 bases remained unmatched. The CDR3 is 13 residues long. CDR3 bases: TGTGCCAGCAGCTATTACAGGGGTTCACCCCTCCACTTT. It is translated as CASSYYRGSPLHF.

This clone was found a few times. The chain joins TRBV5-6 to TRBJ1-3; no definite D call. The germline CDR1 and CDR2 sequences are SGHDT and YYEEEE. V shed 4 bases and J shed 4 bases, with 15 bases lying between them. The CDR3 loop spans 15 amino acids. CDR3 DNA: TGTGCCAGCAGCCCCCGGGAGCAGTACGGAAACACCATATATTTT. Translated, it gives CASSPREQYGNTIYF.

The chain links TRBV3-1 (or the pseudogene TRBV3-2) to TRBJ2-2; D is ambiguous. V was clipped by 0 bases and J by 4 bases, with 6 bases between them. The V gene's germline CDR1 is LGHDT and CDR2 YNNKEL (reference sequence). This CDR3 is built from 14 residues. The CDR3 region has the DNA TGTGCCAGCAGCCAAGATCGGGTCACCGGGGAGCTGTTTTTT. Protein sequence: CASSQDRVTGELFF.

V gene TRBV5-1 combines with J gene TRBJ1-2, with 7 bases that match TRBD1. This CDR3 is 14 amino acids long. Per germline, CDR1 SGHRS and CDR2 YFSETQ. The V segment lost 2 bases and the J segment 6 bases; nucleotides outside the gene matches: 7. The CDR3 loop reads CASSLGGPWDGYTF. DNA of the CDR3: TGCGCCAGCAGCTTAGGGGGCCCTTGGGATGGCTACACCTTC.

The chain uses TRBV27 and TRBJ1-6; 9 bases fit TRBD1. Per the germline V gene, CDR1 is MNHEY and CDR2 is SMNVEV (reference sequence). The CDR3 length is 19 residues. With V trimmed by 5 bases and J by 4 bases, 15 bases remained unmatched. The CDR3 sequence is CASSPRTGDHNLYNSPLHF. The DNA of the CDR3 is TGTGCCAGCAGTCCCCGGACAGGGGACCATAACCTTTATAATTCACCCCTCCACTTT.

The V and J genes are TRBV9 and TRBJ2-1; tentative D call: TRBD1 (6 bases). The V end lost 0 bases, the J end lost 3 bases, and 7 bases lay between the germline ends. CDR1 and CDR2 (germline): SGDLS, YYNGEE. This CDR3 has 14 amino acids. Here the CDR3 reads CASSVGTVYNEQFF. CDR3 nucleotides: TGTGCCAGCAGCGTAGGGACAGTCTACAATGAGCAGTTCTTC.

The chain carries TRBV7-9 and TRBJ1-6, with TRBD1 matching over 10 bases. CDR1 is SEHNR and CDR2 is FQNEAQ in the germline V gene (reference sequence). This CDR3 has 16 amino acids. Trimming at V came to 5 bases and at J to 8 bases, leaving 9 bases not matched to a gene. The chain's CDR3 is CASSGLRDRGDSPLHF. The CDR3 region has the DNA TGTGCCAGCAGCGGACTCCGGGACAGGGGCGATTCACCCCTCCACTTT.

J is TRBJ1-3 and V is TRBV5-1; 9 bases map to TRBD1. Germline-derived CDR1 and CDR2 are SGHRS and YFSETQ. J was trimmed by 7 bases and V by 4 bases; bases with no gene match: 12. There are 16 residues in the CDR3. CDR3 DNA sequence: TGCGCCAGCAGCGCTGCCGGGACAGGGATCGCGAACACCATATATTTT. This sequence encodes CASSAAGTGIANTIYF.

This chain joins TRBV6-5 and TRBJ1-2, with D possibly TRBD1 on 5 matching bases. The germline V and J ends were trimmed by 5 bases and 4 bases, with 11 bases remaining between them. Per germline, CDR1 MNHEY and CDR2 SVGAGI. This CDR3 contains 13 residues. CDR3 in DNA: TGTGCCAGCAGTATAGGGGATTCCTATGGCTACACCTTC. Translated: CASSIGDSYGYTF.

This clone was counted once. The chain carries TRBV7-9 and TRBJ1-1; D is unresolved. The V gene's germline CDR1 is SEHNR and CDR2 FQNEAQ (reference sequence). The CDR3 spans 12 residues. Trimming stripped 5 bases from V and 3 bases from J, with 7 bases between. The CDR3 loop reads CASSPLYTEAFF. CDR3 nucleotide sequence: TGTGCCAGCAGCCCCCTATACACTGAAGCTTTCTTT.

This clone was detected only a few times. The chain combines TRBV7-8 with TRBJ2-3, with 7 bases lining up with TRBD2. Germline V CDR1 and CDR2: SGHVS, FQNEAQ. V was pared by 5 bases and J by 5 bases, with 13 bases of the junction left unmatched. The CDR3 is 16 residues long. CDR3: CASSPGRISGGDTQYF. DNA of the CDR3: TGTGCCAGCAGCCCAGGACGGATATCGGGGGGAGATACGCAGTATTTT.

This sequence joins TRBV5-1 and TRBJ2-3; 12 nucleotides match TRBD2. From germline, CDR1 is SGHRS and CDR2 YFSETQ. Trimming cost V 2 bases and J 8 bases; bases outside gene matches: 9. This CDR3 spans 16 amino acids. Here the CDR3 reads CASSLASGGASGTQYF. For the CDR3, the DNA is TGCGCCAGCAGCTTAGCTAGCGGGGGGGCCTCGGGTACGCAGTATTTT. The entire variable domain, with the rest obtained from reference TRBV5-1 and TRBJ2-3, is as follows: KAGVTQTPRYLIKTRGQQVTLSCSPISGHRSVSWYQQTPGQGLQFLFEYFSETQRNKGNFPGRFSGRQFSNSRSEMNVSTLELGDSALYLCASSLASGGASGTQYFGPGTRLTVL.

The chain employs TRBV11-2 and TRBJ1-2, with D perhaps TRBD1 (5 bases). The CDR3 consists of 15 residues. Trimming stripped 1 base from V and 6 bases from J, with 15 bases between. CDR1 and CDR2 (germline): SGHAT, FQNNGV. This chain's CDR3 is CASSLVSSRVDGYTF. In DNA, the CDR3 is TGTGCCAGCAGCTTAGTAAGTTCCAGGGTTGATGGCTACACCTTC.

This clone was picked up a small number of times. The identical CDR3 is also encoded by other nucleotide sequences in the sample. The chain joins TRBV5-1 to TRBJ1-1; 7 positions agree with TRBD1. The CDR3 is 14 amino acids. J was trimmed by 1 base and V by 1 base; bases with no gene match: 1. Per germline, CDR1 SGHRS and CDR2 YFSETQ. For the CDR3, the DNA is TGCGCCAGCAGCTTGCGACAGGGGAACACTGAAGCTTTCTTT. Its protein is CASSLRQGNTEAFF.

This clone was counted only a few times. The chain is built from TRBV6-4 and TRBJ2-2, with D perhaps matching TRBD2 (5 bases). The CDR3 runs to 16 residues. Trimming took off 0 bases at V and 3 bases at J, with 11 bases between the two ends. Germline V gene lookup returns CDR1 MRHNA and CDR2 SNTAGT. CDR3 protein: CASSDSERAHTGELFF. CDR3 DNA sequence: TGTGCCAGCAGTGACTCGGAGAGGGCCCACACCGGGGAGCTGTTTTTT.

This chain connects TRBV10-3 to TRBJ2-3, with 7 bases identical to TRBD2. In germline, CDR1 is ENHRY, CDR2 SYGVKD. This CDR3 has 15 residues. V gave up 6 bases and J gave up 0 bases; unmatched junction bases: 6. This CDR3 reads CAISGSGLSTDTQYF. The CDR3 DNA sequence: TGTGCCATCAGCGGTAGCGGGCTTAGCACAGATACGCAGTATTTT.

The rearrangement joins TRBV5-1 to TRBJ2-1; 8 bases match TRBD2. From germline, CDR1 is SGHRS and CDR2 YFSETQ. V lost 1 base to trimming and J lost 7 bases; unmatched junction nucleotides: 4. The CDR3 runs to 14 residues. CDR3 nucleotides: TGCGCCAGCAGCTTGTTAGCGGGGAATAATGAGCAGTTCTTC. This translates into CASSLLAGNNEQFF.

This clone was counted a few times. The chain employs TRBV7-9 and TRBJ1-5; 10 bases align to TRBD1. The CDR3 consists of 17 residues. Trimming cost V 4 bases and J 6 bases; bases outside gene matches: 12. In germline, CDR1 is SEHNR, CDR2 FQNEAQ (reference sequence). CDR3 bases: TGTGCCAGCAGCTCAGACAGGGGGCTCGTAGGAACTCAGCCCCAGCATTTT. Protein: CASSSDRGLVGTQPQHF. The complete variable domain, with remaining parts taken from reference TRBV7-9 and TRBJ1-5, reads DTGVSQNPRHKITKRGQNVTFRCDPISEHNRLYWYRQTLGQGPEFLTYFQNEAQLEKSRLLSDRFSAERPKGSFSTLEIQRTEQGDSAMYLCASSSDRGLVGTQPQHFGDGTRLSIL.

This clone was counted once. This chain connects TRBV5-6 to TRBJ2-4; a possible D gene is TRBD1 (6 bases). V shed 4 bases and J shed 0 bases, with 11 bases lying between them. The CDR3 is 15 residues long. Germline lookup yields CDR1 SGHDT and CDR2 YYEEEE. The CDR3 is CASSETGIAKNIQYF. The DNA for the CDR3 is TGTGCCAGCAGCGAGACAGGAATAGCCAAAAACATTCAGTACTTC.

This rearrangement joins TRBV7-9 to TRBJ1-4; no clear D. V lost 0 bases and J 5 bases, leaving 10 bases between the germline ends. The CDR3 loop spans 15 amino acids. Germline V gene data show CDR1 as SEHNR and CDR2 as FQNEAQ (reference sequence). In DNA form, the CDR3 reads TGTGCCAGCAGCTTAGCCTCCGGGTTGAATGAAAAACTGTTTTTT. Protein: CASSLASGLNEKLFF.